The rows below give T cell receptor beta chains drawn from one sample of a study of cytomegalovirus exposure and HLA in healthy donors. Clones were sequenced by immunoSEQ multiplex PCR, and TCRdb holds only the in-frame ones, with some missing. The data show some 120,000 clones, 60% to 75% seen once. Sequencing used PBMCs. The origin of the receptors is a woman aged 45-60 years in good health and CMV-seropositive. Each CDR3 is given with its conserved first and last residue. Fields, in order: clone size, J gene, D gene, V gene, CDR3 DNA, CDR3 protein. D genes are given only for firm matches. Size is stated for part of the rows, as once, few or many counts, or as a class when the clone is expanded.

many,TRBJ2-3,-,TRBV5-4,TGTGCCAGCAGCCGTTCCACAGATACGCAGTATTTT,CASSRSTDTQYF
-,TRBJ2-7,-,TRBV6-1,TGTGCCAGCAGTGAATCATACGAGCAGTACTTC,CASSESYEQYF
-,TRBJ2-1,-,TRBV6-1,TGTGCCAGCAGGATTGGGACAAACTCAAATGAGCAGTTCTTC,CASRIGTNSNEQFF
once,TRBJ2-4,-,TRBV19,TGTGCCAGTAGTCCCCGACCTAGCTTGGGGGCATCCAAAAACATTCAGTACTTC,CASSPRPSLGASKNIQYF
-,TRBJ2-1,-,TRBV5-1,TGCGCCAGCAGCTTGTGGAGAAGCGATGAGCAGTTCTTC,CASSLWRSDEQFF
-,TRBJ2-5,TRBD2,TRBV11-2,TGTGCCAGCAGCAGAGCGGGGGGTCAAGAGACCCAGTACTTC,CASSRAGGQETQYF
-,TRBJ2-3,TRBD1,TRBV5-1,TGCGCCAGCAGCTTGGTGGGAGGACAGGGAGATACGCAGTATTTT,CASSLVGGQGDTQYF
-,TRBJ1-1,-,TRBV28,TGTGCCAGCGAACACATGAACACTGAAGCTTTCTTT,CASEHMNTEAFF
-,TRBJ1-1,-,TRBV6-1,TGTGCCAGCAGGATACCCCAGGGTTTGAACACTGAAGCTTTCTTT,CASRIPQGLNTEAFF
-,TRBJ2-7,TRBD1,TRBV27,TGTGCCAGCAGCCCCTCGTTAGGGGACAGCTCCTACGAGCAGTACTTC,CASSPSLGDSSYEQYF
few,TRBJ2-4,TRBD2,TRBV7-9,TGTGCCAGCAGTTCTCCTGGGACTAGCGGGGGTTTAGCCAAAAACATTCAGTACTTC,CASSSPGTSGGLAKNIQYF
-,TRBJ2-2,TRBD2,TRBV6-5,TGTGCCAGCAGTTACTCAACTAGCGGGGGGGCTAGGGAGCTGTTTTTT,CASSYSTSGGARELFF
-,TRBJ2-1,TRBD2,TRBV27,TGTGCCAGCAGTTTATCACGCGGGGGGAAATACAATGAGCAGTTCTTC,CASSLSRGGKYNEQFF
many,TRBJ2-5,-,TRBV5-6,TGTGCCAGCAGCTTAGGGGTGGACGGAGAGACCCAGTACTTC,CASSLGVDGETQYF
-,TRBJ1-5,-,TRBV18,TGTGCCAGCTCACGACAGTCTAGCAATCAGCCCCAGCATTTT,CASSRQSSNQPQHF
-,TRBJ2-5,TRBD1,TRBV9,TGTGCCAGCGGGGAATCAGGGGGAGAGGGAGAGACCCAGTACTTC,CASGESGGEGETQYF
-,TRBJ1-6,-,TRBV5-1,TGCGCCAGCAGCTCGCAGGGCGGTGATTCACCCCTCCACTTT,CASSSQGGDSPLHF
-,TRBJ2-7,-,TRBV29-1,TGCAGCGTTGTACAAACCGTCGAGCAGTACTTC,CSVVQTVEQYF
-,TRBJ1-6,-,TRBV7-6,TGTGCCAGCAGCCCACAAGGGGGGGCTAATTCACCCCTCCACTTT,CASSPQGGANSPLHF
-,TRBJ1-3,-,TRBV6-6,TGTGCCAGCAGTTACTCCAGGGGTGACGGAAACACCATATATTTT,CASSYSRGDGNTIYF
-,TRBJ2-5,-,TRBV6-5,TGTGCCAGCAGTTATTGGCCCTGGGGGGAAGAGACCCAGTACTTC,CASSYWPWGEETQYF
-,TRBJ1-5,-,TRBV19,TGTGCCAGTAAGGCGATGGAGGTGCCGTATAGCAATCAGCCCCAGCATTTT,CASKAMEVPYSNQPQHF
-,TRBJ1-1,-,TRBV25-1,TGTGCCAGCAGTAGGAGGCTGGAAGCTTTCTTT,CASSRRLEAFF
-,TRBJ1-2,-,TRBV6-1,TGTGCCAGCAGTGAAGCGTACTATGGCTACCCCTTC,CASSEAYYGYPF
-,TRBJ2-1,-,TRBV4-2,TGTGCCAGCAGCCAGCTGGGACACCCTAATGAGCAGTTCTTC,CASSQLGHPNEQFF
few,TRBJ1-6,-,TRBV27,TGTGCCCGCAGTTTATCCAGGGGTGCCTATAATTCACCCCTCCACTTT,CARSLSRGAYNSPLHF
-,TRBJ1-6,TRBD1,TRBV6-1,TGTGCCAGCAGTGTCGACAGGGATTCACCCCTCCACTTT,CASSVDRDSPLHF
-,TRBJ1-2,TRBD1,TRBV18,TGTGCCAGCTCACCATCGGGACAGAACTATGGCTACACCTTC,CASSPSGQNYGYTF
-,TRBJ1-4,-,TRBV5-1,TGCGCCAGCAGCTTGGACAGATACGTTAATGAAAAACTGTTTTTT,CASSLDRYVNEKLFF
-,TRBJ2-5,-,TRBV20-1,TGCGGGGGGGGCCCTGGAGAGACCCAGTACTTC,CGGGPGETQYF
-,TRBJ1-6,-,TRBV15,TGTGCCACCAGCAGAGATAGGCGGAATTCACCCCTCCACTTT,CATSRDRRNSPLHF
few,TRBJ2-7,-,TRBV5-4,TGTGCCAGCAGCTCTATACACTCTAGCTCCTACGAGCAGTACTTC,CASSSIHSSSYEQYF
-,TRBJ2-5,-,TRBV12-5,TGTGCTAGTGGCGCCGGAGTAGGGGTCGGCAGGGAGACCCAGTACTTC,CASGAGVGVGRETQYF
-,TRBJ2-2,-,TRBV4-3,TGCGCCAGCAGCCAGGAGCCGGGGAACACCGGGGAGCTGTTTTTT,CASSQEPGNTGELFF
-,TRBJ2-5,TRBD2,TRBV2,TGTGCCAGCAGGAGCGGGGGGCGTTTAGAGACCCAGTACTTC,CASRSGGRLETQYF
-,TRBJ1-1,-,TRBV6-6,TGTGCCAGCAGTTACGCAGAGAACACTGAAGCTTTCTTT,CASSYAENTEAFF
-,TRBJ1-1,-,TRBV2,TGTGCCAGCCGGGGATCGGCCACTGAAGCTTTCTTT,CASRGSATEAFF
-,TRBJ2-1,TRBD1,TRBV12-5,TGTGCTAGTGGTTTGGGACAGGGGATTAGGAATGAGCAGTTCTTC,CASGLGQGIRNEQFF
-,TRBJ2-6,-,TRBV6-5,TGTGCCAGCAGTTATACTGGGGCCAACGTCCTGACTTTC,CASSYTGANVLTF
-,TRBJ2-5,TRBD2,TRBV7-6,TGTGCCAGCAGCTCACAGACTAGCGGGGTGGGGGAGACCCAGTACTTC,CASSSQTSGVGETQYF
-,TRBJ2-2,-,TRBV7-2,TGTGCCAGCAGCCAACTGGTGGGGGCACCCGGGGAGCTGTTTTTT,CASSQLVGAPGELFF